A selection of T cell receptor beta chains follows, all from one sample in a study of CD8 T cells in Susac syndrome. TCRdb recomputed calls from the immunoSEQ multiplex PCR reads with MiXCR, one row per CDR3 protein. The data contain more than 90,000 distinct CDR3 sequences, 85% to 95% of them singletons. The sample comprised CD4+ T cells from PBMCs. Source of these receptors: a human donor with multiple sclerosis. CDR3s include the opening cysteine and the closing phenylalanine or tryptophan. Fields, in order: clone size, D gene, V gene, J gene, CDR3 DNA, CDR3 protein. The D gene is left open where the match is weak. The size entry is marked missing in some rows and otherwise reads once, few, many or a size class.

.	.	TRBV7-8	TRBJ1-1	TGTGCCAGCAGCCCCATCTCGGGGGTAGCGACTGAAGCTTTCTTT	CASSPISGVATEAFF
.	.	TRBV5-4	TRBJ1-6	TGTGCCAGCAGCCTAGACGGGGAGAATTCACCCCTCCACTTT	CASSLDGENSPLHF
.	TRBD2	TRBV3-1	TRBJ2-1	TGTGCCAGCAGCCAAATAGCGGGAGAAAGTAACAATGAGCAGTTCTTC	CASSQIAGESNNEQFF
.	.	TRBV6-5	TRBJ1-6	TGTGCCAGCAGTCGGCAGGGGAATTCACCCCTCCACTTT	CASSRQGNSPLHF
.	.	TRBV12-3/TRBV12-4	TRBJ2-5	TGTGCCAGCAGTTTGAGACGGAGGCAAGAGACCCAGTACTTC	CASSLRRRQETQYF
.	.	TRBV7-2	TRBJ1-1	TGTGCCAGCAGCTTAACGGGCAGGGAAGCTTTCTTT	CASSLTGREAFF
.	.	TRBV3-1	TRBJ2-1	TGTGCCAGCAGCCAAGAAGGGGGGAATGAGCAGTTCTTC	CASSQEGGNEQFF
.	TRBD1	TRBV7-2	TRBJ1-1	TGTGCCAGCAGCATTGGACAGGGGGACGGAGAAGCTTTCTTT	CASSIGQGDGEAFF
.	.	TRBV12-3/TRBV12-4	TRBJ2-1	TGTGCCAGCAGTCGCGTGGGGCCAACGGTGGGACATGAGCAGTTCTTC	CASSRVGPTVGHEQFF
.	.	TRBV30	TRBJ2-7	TGTGCCTGGAGTGTAGGGTGGGGGAACGAGCAGTACTTC	CAWSVGWGNEQYF
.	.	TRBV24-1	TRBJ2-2	TGTGCCACCGGAGGACTTTCCGGGGAGCTGTTTTTT	CATGGLSGELFF
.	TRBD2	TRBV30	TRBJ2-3	TGTGCCTGGAGTGTTCTAGCGGGGTTCACAGATACGCAGTATTTT	CAWSVLAGFTDTQYF
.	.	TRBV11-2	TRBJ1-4	TGTGCCAGCAGCCATGACCGACTAGGGCGAGAAAAACTGTTTTTT	CASSHDRLGREKLFF
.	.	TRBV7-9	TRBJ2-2	TGTGCCAGCAAACCCCGGGTGAAGGGCGGCGGGGAGCTGTTTTTT	CASKPRVKGGGELFF
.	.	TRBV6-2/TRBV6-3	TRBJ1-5	TGTGCCAGCAGCCTCGGAAGGGGCGACAATCAGCCCCAGCATTTT	CASSLGRGDNQPQHF
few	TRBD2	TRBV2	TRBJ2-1	TGTGCCAGCCGACTAGCGGGGGGTCCCTACAATGAGCAGTTCTTC	CASRLAGGPYNEQFF
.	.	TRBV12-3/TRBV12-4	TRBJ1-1	TGTGCCAGCAGTTACAGGGTAGAGAACACTGAAGCTTTCTTT	CASSYRVENTEAFF
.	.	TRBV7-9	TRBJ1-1	TGTGCCAGCAGCATACTAACCATGAACACTGAAGCTTTCTTT	CASSILTMNTEAFF
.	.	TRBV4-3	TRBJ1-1	TGCGCCAGCAGCCAAGATCTGGGGAGAGGAGCTTTCTTT	CASSQDLGRGAFF
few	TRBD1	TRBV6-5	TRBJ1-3	TGTGCCAGCGGAAACAGGGGGCGTGCTGGAAACACCATATATTTT	CASGNRGRAGNTIYF
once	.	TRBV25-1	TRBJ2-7	TGTGCCAGCAGTGAACCGAGGGACACAAGCTCCTACGAGCAGTACTTC	CASSEPRDTSSYEQYF
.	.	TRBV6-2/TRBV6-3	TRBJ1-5	TGTGCCAGCAGATACAGTGAAAAGCAGCCCCAGCATTTT	CASRYSEKQPQHF
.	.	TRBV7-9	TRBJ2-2	TGTGCCAGCGCTGGGCTGGCGAACACCGGGGAGCTGTTTTTT	CASAGLANTGELFF
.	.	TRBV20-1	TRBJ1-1	TGCAGTGGCGGGGCCATGAACACTGAAGCTTTCTTT	CSGGAMNTEAFF
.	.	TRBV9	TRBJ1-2	TGTGCCAGCAGCCCTACCCTCGCTAACTATGGCTACACCTTC	CASSPTLANYGYTF
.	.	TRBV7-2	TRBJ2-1	TGTGCCAGCACCCCCTCAAGCCTAGGATCCTACAATGAGCAGTTCTTC	CASTPSSLGSYNEQFF
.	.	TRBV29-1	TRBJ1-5	TGCAGCGTGGCCGGGACAATTAGCAATCAGCCCCAGCATTTT	CSVAGTISNQPQHF
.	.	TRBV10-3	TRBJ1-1	TGTGCCATCGAAAAGGAGTTGAACACTGAAGCTTTCTTT	CAIEKELNTEAFF
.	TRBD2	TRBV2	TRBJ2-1	TGTGCCAGCAGTGAAGCGGGACTAGCGGGGGGGAATGAGCAGTTCTTC	CASSEAGLAGGNEQFF
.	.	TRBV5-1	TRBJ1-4	TGCGCCAGCAGCTTCGGCGGTACTAATGAAAAACTGTTTTTT	CASSFGGTNEKLFF
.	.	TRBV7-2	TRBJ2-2	TGTGCCAGCAGCTTCGACGCCGCGAACACCGGGGAGCTGTTTTTT	CASSFDAANTGELFF
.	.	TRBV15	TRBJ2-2	TGTGCCACCAGCAGAGACAGGGGTTTCCCGGCCACCGGGGAGCTGTTTTTT	CATSRDRGFPATGELFF
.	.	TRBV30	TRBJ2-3	TGTGCCTGGGGCACCGGGACATCTCAGTATTTT	CAWGTGTSQYF
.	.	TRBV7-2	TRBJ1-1	TGTGCCAGCAGCACGCATATTCTGAACACTGAAGCTTTCTTT	CASSTHILNTEAFF
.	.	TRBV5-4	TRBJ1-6	TGTGCCAGCAGCTTTGATCAGCAGGGTGATTCACCCCTCCACTTT	CASSFDQQGDSPLHF
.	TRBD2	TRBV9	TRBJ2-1	TGTGCCAGCAGCGTAGGTAGCGGGGATGAGCAGTTCTTC	CASSVGSGDEQFF
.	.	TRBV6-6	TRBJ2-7	TGTGCCAGCAGTTTTCCGGGCCTAAGCTCCTACGAGCAGTACTTC	CASSFPGLSSYEQYF
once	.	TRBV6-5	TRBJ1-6	TGTGCCAGCACGGGGGCCTTCAATTCACCCCTCCACTTT	CASTGAFNSPLHF
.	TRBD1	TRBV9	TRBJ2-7	TGTGCCAGCAGCGGAAGACAGGGAATCTCCTACGAGCAGTACTTC	CASSGRQGISYEQYF
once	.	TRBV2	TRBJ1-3	TGTGCCAGCAGCTTATCAGGGCCTTCTGGAAACACCATATATTTT	CASSLSGPSGNTIYF
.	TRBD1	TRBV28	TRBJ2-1	TGTGCCAGCAGCTTGACAGGGCCTTACAATGAGCAGTTCTTC	CASSLTGPYNEQFF
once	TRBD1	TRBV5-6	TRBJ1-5	TGTGCCAGCAGCTTCGGGACAGGGCTGGGTCAGCCCCAGCATTTT	CASSFGTGLGQPQHF
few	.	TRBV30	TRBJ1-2	TGTGCCTGGAGTAAAAGGGAAAGGAATGGCTACACCTTC	CAWSKRERNGYTF
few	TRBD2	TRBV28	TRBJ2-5	TGTGCCGGTAGCGGGGCCCTCCAAGAGACCCAGTACTTC	CAGSGALQETQYF
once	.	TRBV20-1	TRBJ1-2	TGCAGTGCTAGTAGCGGGACTAACTATGGCTACACCTTC	CSASSGTNYGYTF
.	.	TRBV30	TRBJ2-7	TGTGCCTGGAGTAACCCGAGAGGGGGGGACGAGCAGTACTTC	CAWSNPRGGDEQYF